The 5 T cell receptor beta chains reported below all come from one sample, sequenced in a study of T cells in Graves' hyperthyroidism and ophthalmopathy. What was amplified from RNA transcripts were TCR beta CDR3 regions. The primer set for the first-round RT-PCR of the TCR CDR3 was HTBI. TCRdb fed the multiplex PCR reads into MiXCR, producing one record per CDR3 protein. The sample yields hundreds of thousands of distinct CDR3 sequences, around 15% seen once. The sample comprised blood. Receptor source: a woman in her 40s with Graves' ophthalmopathy.

This clonotype was picked up many times. The V and J genes are TRBV29-1 and TRBJ2-5; TRBD1 aligns across 7 bases. CDR3 length equals 13 residues. Germline V gene data show CDR1 as SQVTM and CDR2 as ANQGSEA. V lost 6 bases, J lost 4 bases, and 8 bases stayed unmatched. CDR3 DNA: TGCAGCGTCCGACAGGGCCCGGGAGAGACCCAGTACTTC. It specifies CSVRQGPGETQYF.

There are many counts of this clonotype. V gene TRBV27 combines with J gene TRBJ2-2; D perhaps matches TRBD1 (5 bases). There are 14 residues in the CDR3. CDR1 is MNHEY and CDR2 is SMNVEV in the germline V gene (reference sequence). V was pared by 6 bases and J by 3 bases, with 11 bases between. CDR3 bases: TGTGCCAGCAGACCAACAGGAGACACCGGGGAGCTGTTTTTT. This encodes CASRPTGDTGELFF.

This clonotype was seen repeatedly, ten times or more. This chain connects TRBV12-3 or TRBV12-4 to TRBJ2-7; D gene uncertain. There are 14 residues in the CDR3. V dropped 2 bases and J dropped 3 bases, with 11 bases sitting between them. The CDR3 reads CASSLSILLYEQYF. CDR3 DNA sequence: TGTGCCAGCAGTTTATCTATATTGCTCTACGAGCAGTACTTC.

This clonotype came up many times. V and J are TRBV28 and TRBJ2-7; 7 nucleotides agree with TRBD1. V dropped 6 bases and J dropped 0; count of bases not matched to a gene: 11. The length of the CDR3 is 16 residues. CDR1 is MDHEN, CDR2 SYDVKM, per germline. The CDR3 here is CASRGLGTETSYEQYF. The CDR3, as DNA: TGTGCCAGCAGGGGCTTAGGGACAGAAACCTCCTACGAGCAGTACTTC.

V usage is TRBV18 and J usage is TRBJ2-7, with TRBD1 matching 8 bases. CDR3 length: 15 amino acids. Germline V gene data show CDR1 as KGHSH and CDR2 as LQKENI. Germline trimming cut 0 bases from V and 4 bases from J; bases unmatched to any gene: 5. DNA for the CDR3: TGTGCCAGCTCACCACCGGCCACAGGGGGGTACGAGCAGTACTTC. Amino acids: CASSPPATGGYEQYF.